This T cell receptor (beta chain) was captured by sequencing in a study of shared clonotypes between healthy human individuals. The CDR3 covers 17 residues. The germline CDR1 and CDR2 sequences are MGHRA and YSYEKL. V was clipped by 4 bases and J by 6 bases; unmatched bases: 13. Sequencing was performed with immunoSEQ multiplex PCR; in TCRdb, only in-frame clones are kept and a portion is missing. The data show hundreds of thousands of clones, 90% to 96% seen once. The V gene is TRBV4-1, the J gene TRBJ2-3, with 10 bases matching TRBD2. The clonotype comes from a woman in her 30s in good health. The material sequenced was naive CD4+ T cells sorted from blood. Subset: CD45RA+ positively selected. The CDR3 here is CASSPRGLAGALDTQYF. The CDR3 coding sequence is TGCGCCAGCAGCCCTAGGGGGCTAGCGGGAGCCCTGGATACGCAGTATTTT.